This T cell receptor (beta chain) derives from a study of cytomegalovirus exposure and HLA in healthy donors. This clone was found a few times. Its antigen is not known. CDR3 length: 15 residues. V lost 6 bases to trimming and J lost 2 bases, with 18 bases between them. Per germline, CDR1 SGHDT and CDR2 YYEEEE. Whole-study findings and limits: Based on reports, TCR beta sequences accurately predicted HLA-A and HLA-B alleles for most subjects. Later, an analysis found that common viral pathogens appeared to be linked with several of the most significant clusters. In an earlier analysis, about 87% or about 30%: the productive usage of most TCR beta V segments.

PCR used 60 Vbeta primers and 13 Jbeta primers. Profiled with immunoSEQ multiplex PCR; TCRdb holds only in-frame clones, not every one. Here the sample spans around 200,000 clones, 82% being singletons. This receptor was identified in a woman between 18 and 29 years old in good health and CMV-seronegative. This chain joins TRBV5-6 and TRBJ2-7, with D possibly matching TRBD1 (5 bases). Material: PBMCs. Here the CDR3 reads CASIPTGAPTYEQYF. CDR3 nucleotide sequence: TGTGCCAGCATCCCTACAGGCGCACCGACCTACGAGCAGTACTTC.